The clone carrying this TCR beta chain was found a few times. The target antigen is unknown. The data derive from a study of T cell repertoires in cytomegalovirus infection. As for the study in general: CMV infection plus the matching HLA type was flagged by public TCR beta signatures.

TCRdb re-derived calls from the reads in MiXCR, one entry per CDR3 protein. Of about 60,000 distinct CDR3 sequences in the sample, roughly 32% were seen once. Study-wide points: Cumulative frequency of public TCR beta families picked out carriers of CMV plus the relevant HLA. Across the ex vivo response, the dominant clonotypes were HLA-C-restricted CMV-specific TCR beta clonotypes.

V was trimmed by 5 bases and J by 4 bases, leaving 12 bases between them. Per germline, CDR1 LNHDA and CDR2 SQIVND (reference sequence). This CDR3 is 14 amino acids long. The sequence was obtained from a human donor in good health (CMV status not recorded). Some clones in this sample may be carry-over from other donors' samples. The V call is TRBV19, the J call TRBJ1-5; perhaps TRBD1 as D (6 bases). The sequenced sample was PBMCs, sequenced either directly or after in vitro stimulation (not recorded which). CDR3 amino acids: CASSPRGGNQPQHF. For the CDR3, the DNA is TGTGCCAGTAGTCCCAGGGGAGGGAATCAGCCCCAGCATTTT.